These T cell receptor beta chains were read from a single sample in a study of cytomegalovirus exposure and HLA in healthy donors. Libraries were prepared by immunoSEQ multiplex PCR; TCRdb keeps only in-frame clonotypes and omits some of them. The sample contains some 250,000 clones, about 90% of which appear only once. The specimen was PBMCs. Every receptor here comes from a woman between 25 and 40 years old in good health and CMV-seropositive. The CDR3 runs from the conserved cysteine through the conserved F or W. Fields, in order: V gene, clone size, J gene, CDR3 protein. Not all rows give a size; the values are once, few, many and, for expanded clones, a class.

v_call: TRBV10-2
clone_size: .
j_call: TRBJ2-6
cdr3_aa: CASSEYASGRISGANVLTF

v_call: TRBV29-1
clone_size: .
j_call: TRBJ2-1
cdr3_aa: CSGGTGFKEQFF

v_call: TRBV18
clone_size: medium-sized
j_call: TRBJ1-5
cdr3_aa: CASSPNRDQPQHF

v_call: TRBV27
clone_size: .
j_call: TRBJ2-7
cdr3_aa: CASSLSGQGGEQYF

v_call: TRBV25-1
clone_size: .
j_call: TRBJ2-1
cdr3_aa: CASSEVGARYEQFF

v_call: TRBV5-1
clone_size: .
j_call: TRBJ2-5
cdr3_aa: CASSFLAGVQETQYF

v_call: TRBV19
clone_size: .
j_call: TRBJ1-2
cdr3_aa: CASSMVGRQGGGYTF

v_call: TRBV5-4
clone_size: .
j_call: TRBJ2-7
cdr3_aa: CASSSAGTGATYEQYF

v_call: TRBV19
clone_size: .
j_call: TRBJ2-1
cdr3_aa: CASTSSGINEQFF

v_call: TRBV4-1
clone_size: .
j_call: TRBJ1-2
cdr3_aa: CASSQEGGEGYGYTF

v_call: TRBV7-2
clone_size: .
j_call: TRBJ2-7
cdr3_aa: CASSLASGSYEQYF

v_call: TRBV21-1
clone_size: .
j_call: TRBJ2-6
cdr3_aa: CASSSISRQGAPGANVLTF

v_call: TRBV30
clone_size: .
j_call: TRBJ2-3
cdr3_aa: CACRLAGYTQYF

v_call: TRBV7-7
clone_size: .
j_call: TRBJ2-3
cdr3_aa: CASSTWTSARDSTDTQYF

v_call: TRBV27
clone_size: .
j_call: TRBJ2-7
cdr3_aa: CASSLFGTYEQYF

v_call: TRBV9
clone_size: .
j_call: TRBJ2-1
cdr3_aa: CASSPRRTGSYNEQFF

v_call: TRBV5-1
clone_size: .
j_call: TRBJ2-2
cdr3_aa: CASSLRGENTGELFF

v_call: TRBV6-5
clone_size: .
j_call: TRBJ2-1
cdr3_aa: CASSRDSGQNEQFF

v_call: TRBV27
clone_size: .
j_call: TRBJ2-7
cdr3_aa: CASKVAQRETYEQYF

v_call: TRBV15
clone_size: .
j_call: TRBJ2-1
cdr3_aa: CATSRGLDTEQFF

v_call: TRBV5-4
clone_size: .
j_call: TRBJ2-1
cdr3_aa: CASSLGGTSGHHNEQFF

v_call: TRBV19
clone_size: .
j_call: TRBJ2-7
cdr3_aa: CATKRGTDDSYEQYF

v_call: TRBV7-8
clone_size: .
j_call: TRBJ2-4
cdr3_aa: CASSLGPSGSMNIQYF

v_call: TRBV6-1
clone_size: .
j_call: TRBJ1-2
cdr3_aa: CASSEDREESYTF

v_call: TRBV10-3
clone_size: once
j_call: TRBJ1-5
cdr3_aa: CAIRSTGNQPQHF

v_call: TRBV30
clone_size: .
j_call: TRBJ1-5
cdr3_aa: CACSLTGAVNGPQHF

v_call: TRBV6-6
clone_size: .
j_call: TRBJ2-7
cdr3_aa: CASSTDRQSPSYEQYF

v_call: TRBV6-5
clone_size: .
j_call: TRBJ1-5
cdr3_aa: CASKTREVGQPQHF

v_call: TRBV7-8
clone_size: .
j_call: TRBJ2-3
cdr3_aa: CASSFGGGAGTDTQYF

v_call: TRBV7-2
clone_size: .
j_call: TRBJ1-5
cdr3_aa: CASSLWGTPGGQPQHF

v_call: TRBV28
clone_size: .
j_call: TRBJ2-7
cdr3_aa: CASSFPGLTYEQYF

v_call: TRBV27
clone_size: .
j_call: TRBJ2-7
cdr3_aa: CASSFGGYSPYTYEQYF

v_call: TRBV7-9
clone_size: .
j_call: TRBJ2-7
cdr3_aa: CASSLTSGYEQYF

v_call: TRBV5-4
clone_size: .
j_call: TRBJ2-7
cdr3_aa: CASSLGQKYEQYF

v_call: TRBV29-1
clone_size: once
j_call: TRBJ2-1
cdr3_aa: CSVEGGSSYNEQFF

v_call: TRBV27
clone_size: .
j_call: TRBJ2-5
cdr3_aa: CASSKGLAWGETQYF

v_call: TRBV2
clone_size: .
j_call: TRBJ2-5
cdr3_aa: CASNDESGSQYF

v_call: TRBV28
clone_size: once
j_call: TRBJ2-3
cdr3_aa: CASTTLPGVGTDTQYF

v_call: TRBV5-1
clone_size: once
j_call: TRBJ2-5
cdr3_aa: CASSLGTAQETQYF

v_call: TRBV5-6
clone_size: .
j_call: TRBJ1-1
cdr3_aa: CASSAGDTEAFF

v_call: TRBV6-1
clone_size: .
j_call: TRBJ2-7
cdr3_aa: CASSVTGPTYEQYF

v_call: TRBV11-2
clone_size: few
j_call: TRBJ1-5
cdr3_aa: CASSLDGTFNQPQHF

v_call: TRBV9
clone_size: .
j_call: TRBJ1-1
cdr3_aa: CASSPKDRDETEAFF

v_call: TRBV6-5
clone_size: .
j_call: TRBJ2-7
cdr3_aa: CASSYLGIRGVDEQYF

v_call: TRBV5-1
clone_size: .
j_call: TRBJ1-5
cdr3_aa: CASSLTGATSGQPQHF

v_call: TRBV11-2
clone_size: .
j_call: TRBJ2-7
cdr3_aa: CASSLKRQATDYEQYF

v_call: TRBV4-2
clone_size: .
j_call: TRBJ2-5
cdr3_aa: CASSQEWGVVETQYF

v_call: TRBV27
clone_size: .
j_call: TRBJ2-7
cdr3_aa: CASRAPGTSRRYEQYF

v_call: TRBV6-1
clone_size: once
j_call: TRBJ1-2
cdr3_aa: CASSHSFDSYGYTF

v_call: TRBV19
clone_size: .
j_call: TRBJ2-2
cdr3_aa: CASSIRRGGPNTGELFF

v_call: TRBV6-1
clone_size: .
j_call: TRBJ1-2
cdr3_aa: CASSEGGQAHRYTF

v_call: TRBV7-6
clone_size: .
j_call: TRBJ2-7
cdr3_aa: CASSFTHKPFGGSAYYEQYF

v_call: TRBV6-1
clone_size: .
j_call: TRBJ2-7
cdr3_aa: CASSYRGHEQYF

v_call: TRBV27
clone_size: .
j_call: TRBJ2-7
cdr3_aa: CASKFGQGANEQYF

v_call: TRBV14
clone_size: .
j_call: TRBJ1-3
cdr3_aa: CASSQDVTRLYSGNTIYF